This T cell receptor beta chain was sequenced during a study of blood T cell dynamics during melanoma immunotherapy. Trimming removed 2 bases from V and 4 bases from J, with 15 bases in between. CDR1 SGHRS and CDR2 YFSETQ come from the germline V gene. The CDR3 is 15 residues long. Only in-frame clones appear in the TCRdb table, and some are missing; sequencing was by immunoSEQ multiplex PCR. The sample holds over 10,000 clones; roughly 84% are singletons and the top ten take about 8.4%. Documented time point: pre-treatment baseline. This receptor was identified in a human donor with melanoma. The source was blood, collected from a patient treated with checkpoint blockade. The J gene is TRBJ1-1, the V gene TRBV5-1; tentatively, D is TRBD1 (5 bases). The CDR3 coding sequence is TGCGCCAGCAGCTTAGAGGGACCTTGGGGCACTGAAGCTTTCTTT. It is translated as CASSLEGPWGTEAFF.